This record covers a single T cell receptor (beta chain). Its antigen is not identified. A junction end diverges from the germline sequence, so it may reflect a read error. The data derive from a study of tumor and adjacent non-tumor tissue in lung cancer. Study-wide results and caveats: Tumor TCR diversity, when higher, was linked to shorter survival. TCR diversity was significantly greater in tumor than normal lung tissue. Tumor repertoires had a smaller top 100 clone share than normal lung.

The template was RNA from unsorted bulk tissue. TCRbeta libraries were built with three rounds of nested PCR, modified from ARM-PCR. TCRdb ran MiXCR on the multiplex PCR reads and lists one entry per CDR3 protein. The sample holds some 84,000 distinct CDR3 sequences; roughly two thirds are singletons and the top ten take about 16%. This clonotype was sampled from an older man with non-small cell lung cancer. What was sequenced was lung tumor tissue.

As DNA, the CDR3 is TGTGTCAGCAGCTTAGGGGCTAGCGCCTACAATGAGCAGTTCTTC. Its protein product is CVSSLGASAYNEQFF. V and J are TRBV11-3 and TRBJ2-1; a possible D gene is TRBD2 (6 bases). The CDR3 runs to 15 residues. Germline CDR1 and CDR2: SGHNT and YENEEA.